This entry lists 5 T cell receptor beta chains sequenced from one sample in a study of CD8 T cells in Susac syndrome. cDNA came from approximately 0.5 to 1 ug RNA primed by random hexamers. One entry per CDR3 protein, called by TCRdb with MiXCR from the immunoSEQ multiplex PCR reads. The data hold 150,000 to 200,000 distinct CDR3 sequences, with 93% observed a single time. Sequenced input: CD4+ T cells from PBMCs. All receptors come from a human donor in good health.

This clonotype was counted a single time. The chain joins TRBV28 to TRBJ2-1; no firm D call. The CDR3 runs to 13 residues. V lost 3 bases, J lost 4 bases, and 7 bases lay in between. The germline V gene encodes CDR1 MDHEN and CDR2 SYDVKM. The CDR3 DNA reads TGTGCCAGCAGTTTCATCTCTTACAATGAGCAGTTCTTC. Translation gives CASSFISYNEQFF.

The chain joins TRBV15 to TRBJ2-5; 7 nucleotides match TRBD2. Germline CDR1 is LNHNV and CDR2 is YYDKDF (reference sequence). The CDR3 is 16 amino acids. The trim removed 2 bases at V and 5 bases at J, leaving 11 bases unmatched. The CDR3 nucleotides read TGTGCCACCAGCAGACAACCCCCGGACGGGGGGGAGACCCAGTACTTC. Translation: CATSRQPPDGGETQYF.

This chain links TRBV5-1 with TRBJ1-6; D possibly corresponds to TRBD1 (5 bases). CDR1 is SGHRS and CDR2 is YFSETQ in the germline V gene. V lost 2 bases to trimming and J lost 5 bases, with 17 bases between them. The CDR3 extends over 17 amino acids. The CDR3 DNA reads TGCGCCAGCAGCTTTACAGGCCCAGTGAGGCATAATTCACCCCTCCACTTT. It encodes CASSFTGPVRHNSPLHF.

V gene TRBV19 combines with J gene TRBJ1-5, with unresolved D. CDR1 and CDR2 (germline): LNHDA, SQIVND (reference sequence). The CDR3 totals 14 residues. Trimming removed 8 bases from V and 1 base from J, with 12 bases in between. The CDR3 nucleotides read TGTGCCAGTTTCACTCCGGGAAGCAATCAGCCCCAGCATTTT. The encoded protein is CASFTPGSNQPQHF.

The chain links TRBV29-1 to TRBJ2-4; D call uncertain. The germline V gene has CDR1 SQVTM and CDR2 ANQGSEA. The ends were cut back, 8 bases at V and 1 base at J, with 9 bases in the middle. CDR3 size: 12 residues. The CDR3: CSIAVAKNIQYF. The CDR3 nucleotides read TGCAGCATCGCAGTCGCCAAAAACATTCAGTACTTC.